This T cell receptor (beta chain) was recorded in a study of T cells after yellow fever vaccination. Synthesis of TCR cDNA relied on 5'RACE template switching, which attached a universal primer site and UMIs. TCRdb reprocessed the 5' RACE reads via MiXCR and lists one record per CDR3 protein. The table lists approximately 300,000 distinct CDR3 sequences, around a tenth of them singletons. With respect to this clonotype: Its antigen remains unknown.

The V gene lost 6 bases and the J gene lost 2 bases, with 4 bases spanning the gap. This CDR3 is built from 11 residues. The germline CDR1 and CDR2 sequences are SGHTA and FQGTGA. Findings and limits, study-wide: Though weaker, the secondary response peaked faster, on day 5 versus 15.

This clonotype originated in a man aged 18 to 35 who received the YFV17D yellow fever vaccine. Sequencing used CD4+ T cells sorted from PBMCs, obtained 45 days after the yellow fever booster vaccination. This chain connects TRBV7-3 to TRBJ1-1; D uncertain. The CDR3 DNA reads TGTGCCAGCAGGTCAAACACTGAAGCTTTCTTT. Amino acids: CASRSNTEAFF.